This T cell receptor beta chain originates from a study of blood T cell repertoires in COVID-19. About the research overall: PBMCs, B-cell-depleted T cells, or T cells provided the cDNA or gDNA that made up the material.

Trimming removed 5 bases from V and 6 bases from J; junction bases left unmatched: 7. There are 14 residues in the CDR3. CDR1 is SGHNT, CDR2 YYREEE, per germline (reference sequence). In the original analysis: Nucleated cell counts were estimated from reference gene primer amplification. Profiling relied on immunoSEQ multiplex PCR, and the TCRdb table lists in-frame clones only, not all of them. The DNA gave D and trimming, while V, J and clone size come from that table. The sample includes around 270,000 clones, roughly 80% seen only once; the top ten take around 4.2%. This clone was seen a single time.

This chain links TRBV5-4 with TRBJ2-7; TRBD1 agrees at 11 bases. The material sequenced was peripheral blood. The source of this sequence is a man aged 55 to 69 with acute or convalescent COVID-19. The CDR3 is CASSTGQGAVEQYF. Written as DNA, the CDR3 is TGTGCCAGCAGTACTGGACAGGGGGCGGTCGAGCAGTACTTC.